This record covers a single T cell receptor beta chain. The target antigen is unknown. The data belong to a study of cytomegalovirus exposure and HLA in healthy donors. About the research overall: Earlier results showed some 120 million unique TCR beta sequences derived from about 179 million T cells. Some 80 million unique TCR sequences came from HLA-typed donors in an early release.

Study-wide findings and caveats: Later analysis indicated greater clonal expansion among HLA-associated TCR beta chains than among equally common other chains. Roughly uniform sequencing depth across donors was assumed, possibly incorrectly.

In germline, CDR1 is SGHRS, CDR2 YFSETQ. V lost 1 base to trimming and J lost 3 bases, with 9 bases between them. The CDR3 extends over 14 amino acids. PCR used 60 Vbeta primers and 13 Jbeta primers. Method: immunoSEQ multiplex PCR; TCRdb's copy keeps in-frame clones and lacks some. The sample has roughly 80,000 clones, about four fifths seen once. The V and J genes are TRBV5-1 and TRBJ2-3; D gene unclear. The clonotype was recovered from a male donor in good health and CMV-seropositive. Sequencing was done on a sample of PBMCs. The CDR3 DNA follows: TGCGCCAGCAGCTTGAGTGGCGGAACAGATACGCAGTATTTT. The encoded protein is CASSLSGGTDTQYF.